The 17 T cell receptor beta chains below were found in one sample sequenced in a study of technical replicates of blood from a handful of donors. Generated by immunoSEQ multiplex PCR, the TCRdb table keeps only in-frame clones and is missing some. Among around 63,000 clones listed, 92% were seen once. Sequences were obtained from PBMCs. The receptor set was obtained from a human donor in good health. Some clones in this sample may be carry-over from other donors' samples.

The chain employs TRBV5-1 and TRBJ2-4; maybe TRBD1 (6 bases). CDR3 length: 14 residues. CDR1 and CDR2 from the germline V gene are SGHRS and YFSETQ. Deletions cut 3 bases from V and 9 bases from J, with 16 bases between. The CDR3 DNA sequence: TGCGCCAGCAGCTCTGGTGGGGGCCAGGTCATTCAGTACTTC. The encoded protein is CASSSGGGQVIQYF. Complete variable domain (other parts from reference TRBV5-1 and TRBJ2-4): KAGVTQTPRYLIKTRGQQVTLSCSPISGHRSVSWYQQTPGQGLQFLFEYFSETQRNKGNFPGRFSGRQFSNSRSEMNVSTLELGDSALYLCASSSGGGQVIQYFGAGTRLSVL.

CDR3: CASSVQDNQPQHF. DNA of the CDR3: TGTGCCAGCAGCGTACAGGACAATCAGCCCCAGCATTTT. The chain carries TRBV9 and TRBJ1-5; no reliable D call. Germline lookup yields CDR1 SGDLS and CDR2 YYNGEE. This CDR3 region has 13 residues. Trimming shortened V by 1 base and J by 3 bases, and 5 bases separated the two germline ends.

The chain has TRBV11-3 and TRBJ2-7, with TRBD1 identical over 10 bases. The V gene end was trimmed by 1 base and the J gene end by 2 bases; junction bases not matched to a gene: 2. This CDR3 spans 15 amino acids. Germline assignment: CDR1 SGHNT and CDR2 YENEEA. The CDR3 spells CASSLAGTGAYEQYF. In nucleotides, the CDR3 is TGTGCCAGCAGCTTAGCCGGGACAGGGGCCTACGAGCAGTACTTC.

This sequence joins TRBV28 and TRBJ2-5; no clear D gene. V gave up 6 bases and J gave up 5 bases, with 7 bases separating them. The CDR3 is 11 amino acids. Germline V CDR1 and CDR2: MDHEN, SYDVKM. CDR3 loop: CASRLEETQYF. The DNA of the CDR3 is TGTGCCAGCAGATTGGAGGAGACCCAGTACTTC.

CDR3 nucleotide sequence: TGCGCCAGCAGCTCGGCTGCCGGTAGCGGGAGCTACAATGAGCAGTTCTTC. Protein sequence: CASSSAAGSGSYNEQFF. V and J are TRBV5-1 and TRBJ2-1, with 9 bases identical to TRBD2. With V trimmed by 3 bases and J by 3 bases, 10 bases remained unmatched. The CDR3 consists of 17 residues. Germline values: CDR1 SGHRS, CDR2 YFSETQ.

V is TRBV2 and J is TRBJ1-1; a possible D gene is TRBD1 (5 bases). Trimming cost V 8 bases and J 6 bases, with 10 bases left between them. This CDR3 region has 11 residues. The germline V gene encodes CDR1 SNHLY and CDR2 FYNNEI. As DNA, the CDR3 is TGTGCCAGCCTCAGGGTCGCTGAAGCTTTCTTT. It encodes CASLRVAEAFF.

The V gene is TRBV6-5, the J gene TRBJ1-2; the match to TRBD1 covers 7 bases. There are 14 residues in the CDR3. V was clipped by 4 bases and J by 7 bases; unmatched bases: 9. Germline loops: CDR1 MNHEY, CDR2 SVGAGI. The CDR3 reads CASSSGQEGGGYTF. In DNA form, the CDR3 reads TGTGCCAGCAGTTCCGGACAGGAAGGTGGTGGCTACACCTTC.

This clone was counted once. The J gene is TRBJ1-2, the V gene TRBV6-7, with TRBD1 identical over 8 bases. TRBV6-7 counts as an open reading frame of uncertain function. The CDR3 is 13 residues long. Unmatched junction bases numbered 5, after V lost 6 bases and J lost 5 bases. CDR3 sequence: CASSRGQEYGYTF. The CDR3 DNA reads TGTGCCAGCAGCCGGGGACAGGAGTATGGCTACACCTTC.

The chain joins TRBV2 to TRBJ1-1, with D unresolved. The V and J ends lost 4 bases and 10 bases respectively, with 16 bases between them. This CDR3 spans 13 amino acids. The germline gives CDR1 SNHLY, CDR2 FYNNEI. CDR3 protein: CASSVSALTGAFF. The CDR3 DNA reads TGTGCCAGCAGTGTTAGCGCGCTGACGGGAGCTTTCTTT.

The genes are TRBV7-2 and TRBJ2-7; a possible D gene is TRBD2 (6 bases). Germline V lookup: CDR1 SGHTA, CDR2 FQGNSA. Trimming took off 7 bases at V and 6 bases at J, with 25 bases between the two ends. The CDR3 is made up of 16 amino acids. CDR3 sequence: CASTNEARDRRAEQYF. CDR3 coding DNA: TGTGCCAGCACCAATGAGGCGCGGGACCGCCGAGCCGAGCAGTACTTC.

This chain connects TRBV4-2 to TRBJ2-3, with 9 bases identical to TRBD2. Germline CDR1 is LGHNA and CDR2 is YNFKEQ. The length of the CDR3 is 16 residues. J was trimmed by 5 bases and V by 3 bases; bases with no gene match: 9. CDR3 amino acids: CASSQWLAGRGDTQYF. CDR3 sequence (DNA): TGTGCCAGCAGCCAGTGGCTAGCGGGGAGGGGAGATACGCAGTATTTT.

The rearrangement joins TRBV5-4 to TRBJ2-5; a weak D match, TRBD2 (6 bases). The CDR3 is 16 residues long. V shed 0 bases and J shed 4 bases, with 16 bases lying between them. Germline CDR1 and CDR2: SGHNT and YYREEE (reference sequence). CDR3 protein: CASSLVGTPPGETQYF. DNA for the CDR3: TGTGCCAGCAGCTTGGTAGGGACTCCCCCCGGAGAGACCCAGTACTTC.

The chain links TRBV29-1 to TRBJ1-5, with no clear D. Trimming took 7 bases from V and 1 from J, leaving 8 bases between them. The CDR3 sequence is 12 residues long. In germline, CDR1 is SQVTM, CDR2 ANQGSEA. CDR3 nucleotides: TGCAGCGCCCGGTGGAGCAATCAGCCCCAGCATTTT. This sequence encodes CSARWSNQPQHF.

The genes are TRBV18 and TRBJ1-5; TRBD1 matches 7 bases. This CDR3 contains 14 residues. Germline CDR1 KGHSH, CDR2 LQKENI. V lost 5 bases, J lost 4 bases, and 5 bases stayed unmatched. The CDR3 protein is CASSDRVWNQPQHF. The DNA for the CDR3 is TGTGCCAGCTCAGACAGGGTATGGAATCAGCCCCAGCATTTT.

The genes are TRBV11-2 and TRBJ2-7, with D perhaps matching TRBD2 (5 bases). V lost 1 base and J 7 bases, leaving 14 bases between the germline ends. The CDR3 contains 14 residues. Germline-derived CDR1 and CDR2 are SGHAT and FQNNGV. The CDR3 DNA sequence: TGTGCCAGCAGCTTAGTGGAGGCCCTGGGGGAGCAGTACTTC. This codes for CASSLVEALGEQYF.

The chain couples TRBV4-3 to TRBJ1-6; D perhaps matches TRBD1 (6 bases). The germline gives CDR1 LGHNA, CDR2 YSLEER. The V end lost 1 base, the J end lost 6 bases, and 16 bases lay between the germline ends. The CDR3 is 17 residues long. The CDR3 here is CASSQVPRGISNSPLHF. In DNA form, the CDR3 reads TGCGCCAGCAGCCAAGTTCCCAGGGGAATCAGTAATTCACCCCTCCACTTT.

The chain recombines TRBV18 with TRBJ1-1, with a possible D match to TRBD1 (6 bases). This CDR3 spans 16 amino acids. Germline values: CDR1 KGHSH, CDR2 LQKENI. V was pared by 4 bases and J by 5 bases, with 20 bases between. CDR3 DNA: TGTGCCAGCTCACGCGCTCGAGGGGGGGCTGGAACTGAAGCTTTCTTT. As protein: CASSRARGGAGTEAFF.